This T cell receptor (beta chain) is from a study of shared clonotypes between healthy human individuals (TCRdb year 2020). Study-level background: The cohort included three men and a couple of women between 18 and 49 years of age. For each donor, CD4 naive and CD4 memory were each given three plates, CD8 naive was given two plates, and CD8 memory was given one plate. The study deeply sequenced blood TCR repertoires of about five healthy adults to estimate repertoire size and the extent of clonotype sharing between individuals. To increase sequencing depth and limit assay-specific biases, TCR repertoire library preparation and sequencing were carried out by different laboratories using diverse techniques. Per donor, leukapheresis produced somewhere between about 0.85 and 8.9 billion PBMCs. Paper-wide results and their limitations: Sampling was restricted to blood, and TCR repertoires in tissue are likely to differ from TCR repertoires in blood. Incomplete sequencing was indicated by rarefaction of sorted-subset datasets, despite the large sequencing depth. Across a few donors, approximately 4.9% of naive CD4, more than 3% of naive CD8, roughly 2.2% of memory CD4, and roughly 0.4% of memory CD8 clonotypes were shared. Compared with non-shared clonotypes, clonotypes shared by all four sorted-subset donors had higher generation probabilities. Because the study included only a small number of donors, the genetic and exposure-history diversity represented was limited. Pairwise subsampling led to the expectation that sequencing depth would affect the degree of clonotype sharing among donors. Naive subsets generally had larger estimated clonotype richness than memory subsets.

Using the deep immunoSEQ assay, multiplex PCR amplified TCR CDR3 regions from genomic DNA. Extracted genomic DNA from each cell subset was spread evenly across all wells of several immunoSEQ 96-well plates, with each plate serving as a replicate. For sorted subsets, about 200 ng genomic DNA, equal to 25,000 to 35,000 T cell genomes, was loaded into each replicate PCR. Purified libraries were quantified with a Qubit 3.0 fluorometer, sized on a Bioanalyzer 2100, and re-quantified with the KAPA Library Quantification kit. Every immunoSEQ 96-well plate was sequenced on a separate single-read 150-cycle Illumina NextSeq 550 flow cell. The paper's data handling went like this. Because the immunoSEQ output included only junctional sequences and no quality scores, the filtering could not be the same as the filtering used for full-length reads. To assign V/J genes and CDR3, sequences were annotated against IMGT germline references using PyIR, a Python wrapper for IgBLAST v1.9. Reads with weak V/J assignments (E-value above 1e-6), missing CDR3, stop codons, out-of-frame junctions, or ambiguous translated residues were removed. V3J clonotypes were defined by identical inferred V gene, J gene, and CDR3 amino acid sequence. To compute the percentage overlap between repertoires, the number of shared unique clonotypes was divided by the size of the smaller repertoire. Three approaches were used to assess repertoire richness: RTK rarefaction, the Chao1 estimator, and Recon v2.1 estimates of unobserved clonotypes. Generation probabilities for all TCRbeta clonotypes obtained by the gDNA method from four donors were computed using OLGA. In TCRdb, the immuneACCESS table is reduced to in-frame sequences with V and J assigned. These tables do not hold every clone; where another copy was compared, an unresolved V gene accounts for under half, and the others remain unexplained. The V and J calls and clone size come from that table; D and trimming were worked out from the DNA. This sample lists under 850,000 clones; over 90% were detected once. Under 30% of the sample belongs to the ten largest clones.

CD8 naive samples consisted of CD45RO-negative cells that were positively selected for CCR7, yielding a CD45RA+CCR7+ population without TemRA cells. Donors were healthy HIV-negative adults with no recently reported acute infections or vaccinations. Only Caucasian adults living in Nashville, Tennessee, USA were represented among the donors. Blood was obtained by leukapheresis, after which PBMCs were separated by Ficoll-Histopaque density gradient centrifugation and cryopreserved in liquid nitrogen vapor phase. Analytical flow cytometry was used to check the purity and quantity of each magnetically sorted T cell population. From each sorted fraction, genomic DNA was isolated and quantified by UV absorbance on a Nanodrop 2000c. As regards this clone: Its antigen is unknown. Base qualities were left out, and no much larger clone turns up one base away.

Sequencing input: naive CD8+ T cells sorted from blood. What the cell subset or site label conveys for this sample: CD45RA+CCR7+. The clonotype was recovered from a man aged 25-45 years in good health.

The DNA is as follows: TGTGCCAGTAGTATAGGCCTGGGGGATACGCAGTATTTT. It is translated as CASSIGLGDTQYF. The V gene is TRBV19 and the J gene is TRBJ2-3, with the D gene uncertain. CDR1 and CDR2, per the germline V gene (reference sequence), are LNHDA and SQIVND. The germline ends are 8 bases apart after V is trimmed by 1 base and J by 6 bases. The CDR3 numbers 13 residues from cysteine through phenylalanine. The entry retains the CDR3 DNA only, 39 bases that are in frame from base 1.